This T cell receptor (beta chain) was captured in a study of cytomegalovirus exposure and HLA in healthy donors. Study summary: Researchers previously reported finding some 110 million unique TCR beta sequences from some 180 million T cells. Whole-study results and caveats: A later analysis linked a missense DCLRE1C variant to TCR beta V- and J-gene trimming.

PCR primers comprised 60 Vbeta and 13 Jbeta primers. Sequenced by immunoSEQ multiplex PCR; TCRdb stores in-frame clones only, minus some. The sample has 150,000 to 200,000 clones, 60% to 80% seen once. Germline CDR1 and CDR2: SEHNR and FQNEAQ (reference sequence). CDR3 length equals 15 residues. Deletions cut 5 bases from V and 3 bases from J, with 14 bases between. The sample holds a few counts of this clone. The antigen is unknown. The V gene is TRBV7-9, the J gene TRBJ2-1, with D perhaps TRBD2 (6 bases). The source material was PBMCs. This TCR was sampled from a man between 18 and 29 years old in good health and CMV-seropositive. CDR3 sequence: CASSLGTGYYNEQFF. As DNA, the CDR3 is TGTGCCAGCAGCCTAGGGACTGGGTACTACAATGAGCAGTTCTTC.